A selection of T cell receptor beta chains follows, all from one sample in a study of post-analysis software for immune sequencing data. TCRdb itself ran the PCR reads through MiXCR, one entry per CDR3 protein. Of about 820,000 distinct CDR3 sequences in the sample, approximately 53% were seen once. Sequenced: blood. The receptor source for this set is a girl between 10 and 17 years old with multiple sclerosis. Each CDR3 is given without its conserved first and last residue. The order of the fields is V gene, CDR3 protein.

>TRBV9
ASSSGTSDSEQY
>TRBV5-1
ASSMEAKNIQY
>TRBV6-5
ASSYTHRKQETQY
>TRBV6-1
ASTPGPSSTDTQY
>TRBV19
ASSIRGETQY
>TRBV4-1
ASSQEGLAGLETQY
>TRBV3-1
ASSPGATGGYEQY
>TRBV2
ASGRTSGIQETQY
>TRBV20-1
SAPGLAGGPTDTQY
>TRBV6-6
ASMGQGAYEQY
>TRBV3-1
ASSQDGRFSVYGYT
>TRBV12-3/TRBV12-4
AGSLSRAGYGYT
>TRBV7-9
ASSPGWNTEAF
>TRBV29-1
SVAPNQGHEQY
>TRBV15
ATSSDRGSYEQY
>TRBV7-2
ASSLHGVAKNIQY
>TRBV3-1
ASSQRAEETQY
>TRBV29-1
SVVNRTDTQY
>TRBV20-1
SARDGTGKNEQY
>TRBV20-1
SATSSSGRDYEQY
>TRBV15
ATSRGTSGSRETQY
>TRBV5-1
ASSLWRHSYEQY
>TRBV5-1
ASSSTGGVTQY
>TRBV20-1
SVPGSLHEQF
>TRBV12-3/TRBV12-4
ASSANRGSGYT
>TRBV10-3
AIGSGGQSSYEQY
>TRBV4-1
ASSLRDSAYEQY
>TRBV29-1
SVDGEQGPYGYT
>TRBV27
ASSFSVKNIQY
>TRBV20-1
SAQAMGGSYEQY
>TRBV12-3/TRBV12-4
ASSPGRSEYEQY
>TRBV28
ASRPTSAKTGGRETQY
>TRBV10-3
AITGRYADTQY
>TRBV5-1
ASSLTGQMTTNEKLF
>TRBV12-3/TRBV12-4
ASSPPRDRAYEQY
>TRBV20-1
SASGYSEQF
>TRBV12-3/TRBV12-4
ASSPFSGAPYEQY
>TRBV20-1
SARVPDYQETQY